The next 5 T cell receptor beta chains were all read from a single sample in a study of Ad26.COV2.S vaccination and SARS-CoV-2 variants. The protocol was immunoSEQ multiplex PCR, while the TCRdb copy is restricted to in-frame clones and leaves out a portion. This table holds about 250,000 clones, 70% to 90% found once. Documented treatment: over 15 received Ad26.COV2.S at low or high dose, single or two shots; about five received placebo; per-sample allocation not given. Material that was analyzed had been drawn on day 63 after the first vaccine or placebo injection. The specimen was peripheral blood, collected in a trial of Ad26.COV2.S vaccine versus placebo. All receptors derive from a person aged 18-60 years who received the Ad26.COV2.S COVID-19 vaccine or a placebo.

In this sample, this clone turned up once. The chain couples TRBV7-2 to TRBJ1-5; perhaps TRBD1 as D (6 bases). Trimming shortened V by 4 bases and J by 3 bases, and 7 bases separated the two germline ends. CDR1 and CDR2 (germline): SGHTA, FQGNSA. The CDR3 loop spans 13 amino acids. Here the CDR3 DNA reads TGTGCCAGCAGCTGGGGGCCCAATCAGCCCCAGCATTTT. Amino acids: CASSWGPNQPQHF.

The chain has TRBV7-9 and TRBJ1-2; no clear D. This CDR3 comprises 15 residues. Germline V gene data show CDR1 as SEHNR and CDR2 as FQNEAQ (reference sequence). V was clipped by 1 base and J by 2 bases, with 11 bases between them. The CDR3 sequence is CASSLGSTGNYGYTF. The DNA of the CDR3 is TGTGCCAGCAGCTTAGGAAGCACCGGGAACTATGGCTACACCTTC.

V gene TRBV7-2 combines with J gene TRBJ1-2; tentatively, D is TRBD1 (5 bases). CDR1 and CDR2 from the germline V gene are SGHTA and FQGNSA. The CDR3 is 15 residues long. Trimming removed 3 bases at V and 0 bases at J, with 11 bases between. This CDR3 reads CASSFDRIPNYGYTF. The CDR3 DNA reads as TGTGCCAGCAGCTTCGACAGAATACCTAACTATGGCTACACCTTC.

This clone was counted a few times. The V and J genes are TRBV14 and TRBJ2-7, with a possible D match to TRBD2 (5 bases). The V end lost 1 base, the J end lost 5 bases, and 9 bases lay between the germline ends. The CDR3 totals 13 residues. Germline V gene sequence: CDR1 SGHDN, CDR2 FVKESK. CDR3 sequence (DNA): TGTGCCAGCAGCCAAGGGGAGTTAAACGAGCAGTACTTC. This encodes CASSQGELNEQYF.

The rearrangement joins TRBV5-1 to TRBJ2-7; 12 bases agree with TRBD2. V was pared by 2 bases and J by 6 bases, with 15 bases of the junction left unmatched. The CDR3 has 18 residues. In germline, CDR1 is SGHRS, CDR2 YFSETQ. This CDR3 is CASSFSSLAGGQFLEQYF. DNA of the CDR3: TGCGCCAGCAGCTTCTCCTCTCTAGCGGGAGGGCAATTTCTCGAGCAGTACTTC.